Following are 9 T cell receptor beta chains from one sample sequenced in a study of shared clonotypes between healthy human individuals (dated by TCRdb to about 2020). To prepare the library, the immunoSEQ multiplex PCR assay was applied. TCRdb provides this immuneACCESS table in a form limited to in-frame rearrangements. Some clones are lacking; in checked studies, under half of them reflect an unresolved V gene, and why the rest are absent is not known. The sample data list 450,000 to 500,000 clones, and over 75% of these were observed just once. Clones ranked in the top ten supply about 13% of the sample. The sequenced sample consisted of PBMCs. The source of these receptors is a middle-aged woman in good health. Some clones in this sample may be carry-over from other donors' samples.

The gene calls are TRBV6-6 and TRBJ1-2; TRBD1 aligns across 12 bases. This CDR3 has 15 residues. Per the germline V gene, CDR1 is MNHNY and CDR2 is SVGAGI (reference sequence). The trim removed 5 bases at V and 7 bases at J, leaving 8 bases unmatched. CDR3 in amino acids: CASSTRDRGLGGYTF. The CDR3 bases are TGTGCCAGCAGTACCCGGGACAGGGGGCTTGGTGGCTACACCTTC.

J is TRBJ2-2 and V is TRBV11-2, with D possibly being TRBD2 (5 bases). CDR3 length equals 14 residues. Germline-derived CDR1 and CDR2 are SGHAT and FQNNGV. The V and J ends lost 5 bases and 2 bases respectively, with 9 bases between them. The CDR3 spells CASSLRLNTGELFF. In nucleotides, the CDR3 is TGTGCCAGCAGCCTTAGACTAAACACCGGGGAGCTGTTTTTT.

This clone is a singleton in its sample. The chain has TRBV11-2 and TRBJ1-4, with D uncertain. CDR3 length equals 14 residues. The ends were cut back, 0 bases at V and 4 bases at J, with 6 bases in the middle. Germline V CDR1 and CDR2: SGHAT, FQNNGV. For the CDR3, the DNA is TGTGCCAGCAGCTTAGAAAGAGTTAATGAAAAACTGTTTTTT. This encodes CASSLERVNEKLFF.

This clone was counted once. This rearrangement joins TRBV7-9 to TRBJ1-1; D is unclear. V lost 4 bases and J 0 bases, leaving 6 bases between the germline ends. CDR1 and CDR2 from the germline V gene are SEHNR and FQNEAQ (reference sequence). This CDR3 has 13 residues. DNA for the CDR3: TGTGCCAGCAGCTCCAATATGAACACTGAAGCTTTCTTT. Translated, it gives CASSSNMNTEAFF.

The CDR3 DNA reads TGCGCCAGCAGCGATGGACCGACCACTAACTATGGCTACACCTTC. Protein: CASSDGPTTNYGYTF. The rearrangement links TRBV5-1 to TRBJ1-2; no reliable D call. With 4 bases removed from V and 0 bases from J, the gap between germline ends came to 13 bases. CDR3 length: 15 amino acids. CDR1 SGHRS and CDR2 YFSETQ come from the germline V gene.

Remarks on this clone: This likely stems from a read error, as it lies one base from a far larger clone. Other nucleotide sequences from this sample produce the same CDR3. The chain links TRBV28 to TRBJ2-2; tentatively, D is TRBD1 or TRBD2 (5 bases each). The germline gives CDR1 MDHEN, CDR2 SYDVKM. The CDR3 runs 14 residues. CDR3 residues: CASRYLLGAGELFF. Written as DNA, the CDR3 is TGTGCCAGCAGATATCTCCTTGGGGCCGGGGAGCTGTTTTTC.

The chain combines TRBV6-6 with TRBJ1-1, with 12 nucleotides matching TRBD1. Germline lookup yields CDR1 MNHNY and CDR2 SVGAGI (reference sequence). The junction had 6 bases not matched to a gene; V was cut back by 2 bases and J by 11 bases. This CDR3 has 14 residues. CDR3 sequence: CASSYMGQGAPAFF. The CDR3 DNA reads TGTGCCAGCAGTTACATGGGACAGGGGGCGCCTGCTTTCTTT.

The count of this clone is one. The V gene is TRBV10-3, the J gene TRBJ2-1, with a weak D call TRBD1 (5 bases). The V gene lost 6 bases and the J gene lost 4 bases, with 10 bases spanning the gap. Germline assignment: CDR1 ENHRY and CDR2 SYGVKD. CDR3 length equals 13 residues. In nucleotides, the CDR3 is TGTGCCATCAGCGCTCGACAGTACAATGAGCAGTTCTTC. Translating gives CAISARQYNEQFF.

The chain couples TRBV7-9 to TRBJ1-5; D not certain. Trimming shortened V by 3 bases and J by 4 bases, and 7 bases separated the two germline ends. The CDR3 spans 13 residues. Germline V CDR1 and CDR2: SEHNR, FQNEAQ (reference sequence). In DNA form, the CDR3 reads TGTGCCAGCAGCTTTAGAGATAATCAGCCCCAGCATTTT. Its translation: CASSFRDNQPQHF.